Shown below are 10 T cell receptor beta chains from a single sample sequenced in a study of cytomegalovirus exposure and HLA in healthy donors. Use of 60 Vbeta and 13 Jbeta primers characterized the PCR. Generated by immunoSEQ multiplex PCR, the TCRdb table keeps only in-frame clones and is missing some. The profile shows around 87,000 clones, around three quarters of them singletons. Material: PBMCs. These TCRs come from a man aged 35 to 55 in good health and CMV-seronegative.

This chain uses TRBV6-5 with TRBJ1-1; a weak D match, TRBD1 (6 bases). The germline V gene has CDR1 MNHEY and CDR2 SVGAGI. CDR3 length equals 14 residues. Trimming shortened V by 6 bases and J by 3 bases, and 14 bases separated the two germline ends. The CDR3 region is CASSPRTGHTEAFF. CDR3 nucleotides: TGTGCCAGCAGCCCCCGCACAGGGCACACTGAAGCTTTCTTT.

V is TRBV7-3 and J is TRBJ2-2; D possibly corresponds to TRBD2 (6 bases). Germline assignment: CDR1 SGHTA and CDR2 FQGTGA. The CDR3 consists of 14 residues. V shed 1 base and J shed 4 bases, with 7 bases lying between them. The CDR3: CASSLNGGTGELFF. The DNA for the CDR3 is TGTGCCAGCAGCTTAAACGGGGGCACCGGGGAGCTGTTTTTT.

About this clone itself: The junction departs from germline at one end; a sequencing error may be responsible. Other DNA sequences in the sample encode the same CDR3. This sequence joins TRBV2 and TRBJ2-7; D not resolved. Per the germline V gene, CDR1 is SNHLY and CDR2 is FYNNEI. This CDR3 has 12 residues. CDR3 in amino acids: CASSEPAYEQYF. CDR3 bases: TGCGCCAGCAGTGAACCAGCCTACGAGCAGTACTTC.

The chain combines TRBV11-3 with TRBJ1-6; 7 bases fit TRBD1. Looked up from germline, CDR1 is SGHNT and CDR2 is YENEEA. V lost 6 bases to trimming and J lost 10 bases; unmatched junction nucleotides: 6. The CDR3 has 13 residues. The CDR3: CASSRDSRSPLHF. The DNA of the CDR3 is TGTGCCAGCAGTCGGGACAGTCGGTCACCCCTCCACTTT.

The V gene is TRBV6-1, the J gene TRBJ2-1; TRBD2 matches at 9 bases. Germline CDR1 MNHNS, CDR2 SASEGT. Losses at the gene ends were 2 bases for V and 9 bases for J; bases not matched to a gene: 8. The CDR3 totals 15 residues. In DNA form, the CDR3 reads TGTGCCAGCAGTGAATTGGCGGGGGGGATGGGTGAGCAGTTCTTC. Protein sequence: CASSELAGGMGEQFF.

This chain connects TRBV4-2 to TRBJ2-1; D gene ambiguous. Germline CDR1 reads LGHNA; CDR2 reads YNFKEQ. The CDR3 loop spans 17 amino acids. Trimming removed 0 bases at V and 2 bases at J, with 14 bases between. This chain's CDR3 is CASSQEGSSAPYNEQFF. In DNA form, the CDR3 reads TGTGCCAGCAGCCAAGAGGGCTCCTCCGCTCCCTACAATGAGCAGTTCTTC.

V usage is TRBV7-3 and J usage is TRBJ1-6; 8 positions match TRBD1. Germline assignment: CDR1 SGHTA and CDR2 FQGTGA. V shed 5 bases and J 5 bases; nucleotides not matched to a gene: 8. The CDR3 covers 16 residues. Here the CDR3 DNA reads TGTGCCAGCAGCGACTACAGGGGGGATCATAATTCACCCCTCCACTTT. It encodes CASSDYRGDHNSPLHF.

J is TRBJ1-5 and V is TRBV28; 9 nucleotides agree with TRBD1. The length of the CDR3 is 15 residues. V lost 7 bases and J lost 6; bases outside the gene matches: 10. Germline lookup yields CDR1 MDHEN and CDR2 SYDVKM. CDR3 DNA: TGTGCCAGCATCTTGCGGGACAGGGTACGTCAGCCCCAGCATTTT. It codes for CASILRDRVRQPQHF.

This clone was seen more than once but under ten times. The chain combines TRBV5-1 with TRBJ1-3; tentative D call: TRBD1 (6 bases). This CDR3 region has 16 residues. In germline, CDR1 is SGHRS, CDR2 YFSETQ. Trimming left V 4 bases short and J 0 bases short, with 14 bases between. The CDR3 nucleotides are TGCGCCAGCAGCCCCACCTGGACAGCCTCTGGAAACACCATATATTTT. Translated, it gives CASSPTWTASGNTIYF.

As for this clone: The junction and the germline gene differ at one end; a read error may be behind it. V and J are TRBV30 and TRBJ2-7, with D tentatively TRBD1 (5 bases). Germline lookup yields CDR1 GTSNPN and CDR2 SVGIG (reference sequence). The CDR3 loop spans 12 amino acids. Written as DNA, the CDR3 is TGTCCCTGGAGTCTATCAGGGAAGGCCCGGTACTTC. Translation gives CPWSLSGKARYF.